This TCR beta chain was sequenced for a study of memory CD4+ T cells and cytomegalovirus serostatus. Study-wide context: Of the healthy Belgian adults, 9 were CMV seropositive and fewer than 30 seronegative.

V shed 3 bases and J shed 5 bases, with 14 bases lying between them. The CDR3 is 15 residues long. CDR1 is MGHRA and CDR2 is YSYEKL in the germline V gene. Single viable CD3+CD4+CD8-CD45RO+ cells were sorted as the memory CD4+ T cells. TCRdb keeps only in-frame clones here, not all; method: immunoSEQ multiplex PCR. The profile shows over 65,000 clones, just under 80% of them singletons. Sequencing was carried out using memory CD4+ T cells from blood. The sequence was obtained from an adult in good health and CMV-seropositive. This sequence joins TRBV4-1 and TRBJ2-1; D is undetermined. The CDR3, as DNA: TGCGCCAGCAGCCAGCGGAATATCCTAAACAATGAGCAGTTCTTC. Its translation is CASSQRNILNNEQFF.